What follows is one T cell receptor beta chain and its context. This sample was taken from a study of cytomegalovirus exposure and HLA in healthy donors. Background on the study: From about 170 million T cells, an earlier analysis saw 90 million to 130 million unique TCR beta sequences.

V lost 4 bases and J 9 bases, leaving 15 bases between the germline ends. Germline-derived CDR1 and CDR2 are GTSNPN and SVGIG (reference sequence). The length of the CDR3 is 13 residues. 60 Vbeta and 13 Jbeta primers were used in PCR. Clones were sequenced by immunoSEQ multiplex PCR, and TCRdb holds only the in-frame ones, with some missing. The sample has about 82,000 clones; 65% to 80% are singletons. This clonotype was sampled from a human donor in good health. The sequenced sample was PBMCs. The chain employs TRBV30 and TRBJ2-2, with D possibly TRBD2 on 5 matching bases. The CDR3 bases are TGTGCCTGGAATATGGACTCTAAGCGGGAGCTGTTTTTT. Translated: CAWNMDSKRELFF.